This T cell receptor beta chain was observed in a study of human T cells and chemical hapten exposure. Study as a whole: Patch testing placed 0.01% DPC on the upper back, with readings at 6 days.

This CDR3 is 16 amino acids long. V was pared by 5 bases and J by 0 bases, with 8 bases of the junction left unmatched. The library tagged individual cDNA molecules with unique molecular identifiers. TCRdb re-derived calls from the RACE reads in MiXCR, one entry per CDR3 protein. The table includes tens of thousands of distinct CDR3 sequences, about 10% detected once. This clonotype was seen a few times. Time point denoted: patch test 1, 2 weeks after DPC sensitization. Described treatment: therapeutic diphenylcyclopropenone sensitization with weekly scalp DPC. Alopecia patients, 18 to 70 years old and DPC-suitable, served as donors. The template was total RNA from unfractionated whole blood.

The rearrangement uses TRBV12-3 or TRBV12-4 and TRBJ1-1, with 8 bases aligning to TRBD1. The starting material was whole blood, obtained in connection with sensitization to the hapten diphenylcyclopropenone (DPC). The source of this sequence is a woman between 45 and 65 years old with alopecia areata. Some clones in this sample may be carry-over from other donors' samples. The CDR3 bases are TGTGCCAGCAGTACCGGACAGGGTCGAGTGAACACTGAAGCTTTCTTT. It specifies CASSTGQGRVNTEAFF.